One and the same sample provided the 10 T cell receptor beta chains below, sequenced in a study of cytomegalovirus exposure and HLA in healthy donors. The PCR contained 60 Vbeta and 13 Jbeta primers. Sequencing used immunoSEQ multiplex PCR; TCRdb keeps in-frame clones, though not all of them. Here the sample spans about 150,000 clones, 55% to 75% being singletons. Material for sequencing was PBMCs. The receptor set was obtained from a man aged 45-65 years in good health and CMV-seropositive.

The rearrangement joins TRBV13 to TRBJ1-1; 7 bases align to TRBD1. Trimming at V came to 5 bases and at J to 1 base, leaving 7 bases not matched to a gene. This CDR3 is 15 amino acids long. The germline V gene has CDR1 PRHDT and CDR2 FYEKMQ (reference sequence). CDR3 loop: CASSPADRQNTEAFF. The CDR3 DNA follows: TGTGCCAGCAGCCCGGCGGACAGGCAGAACACTGAAGCTTTCTTT. Variable domain in full (rest from reference TRBV13 and TRBJ1-1): AAGVIQSPRHLIKEKRETATLKCYPIPRHDTVYWYQQGPGQDPQFLISFYEKMQSDKGSIPDRFSAQQFSDYHSELNMSSLELGDSALYFCASSPADRQNTEAFFGQGTRLTVV.

The chain uses TRBV27 and TRBJ1-6; D is perhaps TRBD1 (5 bases). Germline-derived CDR1 and CDR2 are MNHEY and SMNVEV (reference sequence). CDR3 length: 13 residues. V gave up 6 bases and J gave up 7 bases, with 10 bases separating them. CDR3 nucleotides: TGTGCCAGCAGCTTGGGGGGGAATTCACCCCTCCACTTT. The encoded protein is CASSLGGNSPLHF.

This chain connects TRBV28 to TRBJ1-3; tentative D call: TRBD1 (5 bases). V was pared by 5 bases and J by 4 bases, with 12 bases between. Germline V CDR1 and CDR2: MDHEN, SYDVKM. The CDR3 runs 14 residues. The CDR3, as DNA: TGTGCCAGCAGTGTCTCAGGGTTCGGAAACACCATATATTTT. Translation: CASSVSGFGNTIYF.

This chain links TRBV7-8 with TRBJ2-1, with TRBD2 as a possible D gene (6 bases). Germline CDR1 SGHVS, CDR2 FQNEAQ. CDR3 length equals 15 residues. Trimming pared 5 bases from V and 5 bases from J, leaving 16 bases between. As DNA, the CDR3 is TGTGCCAGCAGCCCGAGGGGACTTCTTAACAATGAGCAGTTCTTC. Its protein is CASSPRGLLNNEQFF.

This chain links TRBV5-5 with TRBJ2-7; TRBD1 agrees at 8 bases. The V gene end was trimmed by 6 bases and the J gene end by 5 bases; junction bases not matched to a gene: 4. CDR3 length: 12 amino acids. The germline V gene encodes CDR1 SGHKS and CDR2 YYEKEE (reference sequence). CDR3 nucleotide sequence: TGTGCCAGCATCGGACAGGGCCACGAGCAGTACTTC. Protein sequence: CASIGQGHEQYF. The full variable domain, its missing parts supplied by reference TRBV5-5 and TRBJ2-7, is DAGVTQSPTHLIKTRGQQVTLRCSPISGHKSVSWYQQVLGQGPQFIFQYYEKEERGRGNFPDRFSARQFPNYSSELNVNALLLGDSALYLCASIGQGHEQYFGPGTRLTVT.

The rearrangement joins TRBV29-1 to TRBJ2-7; maybe TRBD2 (6 bases). The CDR3 has 12 amino acids. The germline CDR1 and CDR2 sequences are SQVTM and ANQGSEA. The ends were cut back, 5 bases at V and 5 bases at J, with 13 bases in the middle. The CDR3 nucleotides are TGCAGCGTTCGGAGGGGTAGCAACGAGCAGTACTTC. It specifies CSVRRGSNEQYF.

Comment on this clone: As the CDR3 is not closed by the conserved phenylalanine or tryptophan, this likely results from a read error. The V call is TRBV5-6, the J call TRBJ1-2, with a possible D match to TRBD1 (5 bases). From germline, CDR1 is SGHDT and CDR2 YYEEEE. V lost 4 bases to trimming and J lost 6 bases, with 10 bases between them. This CDR3 spans 12 amino acids. The CDR3 DNA follows: TGTGCCAGCAGCATAAACAGGAATGGCTACACCCTC. It specifies CASSINRNGYTL.

This clone was detected a few times. The V and J genes are TRBV19 and TRBJ1-1; tentatively, D is TRBD1 (5 bases). Germline-derived CDR1 and CDR2 are LNHDA and SQIVND (reference sequence). Trimming took off 6 bases at V and 1 base at J, with 12 bases between the two ends. This CDR3 has 14 residues. CDR3 residues: CASRAGDRNTEAFF. The CDR3 nucleotides read TGTGCCAGTAGGGCGGGGGATCGGAACACTGAAGCTTTCTTT.

V and J are TRBV6-6 and TRBJ2-1; D is perhaps TRBD2 (7 bases). The CDR3 has 15 amino acids. The ends were cut back, 5 bases at V and 0 bases at J, with 11 bases in the middle. CDR1 is MNHNY and CDR2 is SVGAGI in the germline V gene (reference sequence). The CDR3 nucleotides read TGTGCCAGCAGTAGGGGGGGCGGCTCCTACAATGAGCAGTTCTTC. Protein product: CASSRGGGSYNEQFF.

The CDR3 region has the DNA TGTGCCAGCAGCTCCACGCGGGGGTATCCCTACAATGAGCAGTTCTTC. As protein: CASSSTRGYPYNEQFF. The chain combines TRBV7-6 with TRBJ2-1; 7 bases agree with TRBD2. There are 16 residues in the CDR3. Germline trimming cut 4 bases from V and 2 bases from J; bases unmatched to any gene: 8. Per germline, CDR1 SGHVS and CDR2 FNYEAQ.